The 10 T cell receptor beta chains reported below all come from one sample, sequenced in a study of blood T cell repertoires in COVID-19 (dated by TCRdb to about 2020). The library was generated by the immunoSEQ multiplex PCR assay. The table was pulled from immuneACCESS by TCRdb, which kept in-frame rearrangements only. Such tables lose some clones; where checked, under half of the loss comes from unresolved V genes, and the rest has no known cause. The sample table contains a few hundred thousand clones; only one count was recorded for 84% of them. The ten largest clones add up to less than 6.5% of the sample. Sequenced sample: peripheral blood. Every receptor here comes from a woman aged 55-70 years who had recovered from COVID-19.

V is TRBV5-4 and J is TRBJ2-3; 8 positions match TRBD2. This CDR3 region has 16 residues. Trimming took 2 bases from V and 2 from J; bases not matched to a gene: 7. Germline CDR1 and CDR2: SGHNT and YYREEE (reference sequence). CDR3 region: CASSLASGSVTDTQYF. The CDR3 bases are TGTGCCAGCAGCTTAGCTAGCGGGTCGGTCACAGATACGCAGTATTTT. Using reference TRBV5-4 and TRBJ2-3 for the parts outside the CDR3, the full variable domain is ETGVTQSPTHLIKTRGQQVTLRCSSQSGHNTVSWYQQALGQGPQFIFQYYREEENGRGNFPPRFSGLQFPNYSSELNVNALELDDSALYLCASSLASGSVTDTQYFGPGTRLTVL.

The chain uses TRBV5-6 and TRBJ1-2; the D gene is possibly TRBD1 (5 bases). The CDR3 loop spans 11 amino acids. Germline-derived CDR1 and CDR2 are SGHDT and YYEEEE. The germline V and J ends were trimmed by 0 bases and 9 bases, with 6 bases remaining between them. In DNA, the CDR3 is TGTGCCAGCAGCTTGGAGGACAGCTACACCTTC. This codes for CASSLEDSYTF.

This clone was seen many times. V and J are TRBV4-3 and TRBJ1-6; unclear D gene. V lost 4 bases, J lost 7 bases, and 11 bases lay in between. Germline CDR1 is LGHNA and CDR2 is YSLEER. The length of the CDR3 is 14 residues. CDR3 coding DNA: TGCGCCAGCAGCCCCCGTCTCGGGAATTCACCCCTCCACTTT. Translating gives CASSPRLGNSPLHF.

The CDR3 protein is CAISEEGELKNIQYF. CDR3 nucleotides: TGTGCCATCAGTGAGGAGGGGGAGCTCAAAAACATTCAGTACTTC. The chain couples TRBV10-3 to TRBJ2-4, with a tentative D call TRBD1 (6 bases). Germline lookup yields CDR1 ENHRY and CDR2 SYGVKD. V was pared by 2 bases and J by 3 bases, with 11 bases between. CDR3 length: 15 amino acids.

This rearrangement joins TRBV7-8 to TRBJ2-7; perhaps TRBD1 as D (5 bases). V gave up 1 base and J gave up 3 bases, with 7 bases separating them. Germline CDR1 is SGHVS and CDR2 is FQNEAQ. The CDR3 is made up of 13 amino acids. The CDR3 region is CASSLDRYYEQYF. In nucleotides, the CDR3 is TGTGCCAGCAGCTTAGACAGGTACTACGAGCAGTACTTC.

This clone was found once. V usage is TRBV9 and J usage is TRBJ2-2; tentative D call: TRBD1 (6 bases). The germline V and J ends were trimmed by 4 bases and 4 bases, with 20 bases remaining between them. Germline V lookup: CDR1 SGDLS, CDR2 YYNGEE. There are 17 residues in the CDR3. This CDR3 is CASSPKRAGALTGELFF. The CDR3 DNA reads as TGTGCCAGCAGCCCCAAGCGTGCAGGGGCACTCACCGGGGAGCTGTTTTTT.

The chain uses TRBV5-1 and TRBJ2-5, with D unclear. V lost 2 bases and J 2 bases, leaving 13 bases between the germline ends. From germline, CDR1 is SGHRS and CDR2 YFSETQ. The CDR3 covers 15 residues. The CDR3 coding sequence is TGCGCCAGCAGCTTAAATGAGCGAAGGCAAGAGACCCAGTACTTC. Protein: CASSLNERRQETQYF.

The chain has TRBV4-3 and TRBJ1-3, with a tentative D call TRBD1 (5 bases). This CDR3 contains 15 residues. The germline V gene encodes CDR1 LGHNA and CDR2 YSLEER. V lost 1 base and J 0 bases, leaving 7 bases between the germline ends. For the CDR3, the DNA is TGCGCCAGCAGCCAAGTAGGGGACTCTGGAAACACCATATATTTT. It specifies CASSQVGDSGNTIYF.

The chain is built from TRBV9 and TRBJ1-1; 8 nucleotides match TRBD1. This CDR3 has 15 amino acids. Germline V lookup: CDR1 SGDLS, CDR2 YYNGEE. J was trimmed by 10 bases and V by 4 bases; bases with no gene match: 15. DNA for the CDR3: TGTGCCAGCAGCCCGGACGAAGGACAGGGTGTAATAGCTTTCTTT. Translation gives CASSPDEGQGVIAFF.

This clone was recorded only once. The chain joins TRBV11-2 to TRBJ1-1; D is undetermined. CDR1 is SGHAT and CDR2 is FQNNGV in the germline V gene. V was cut by 1 base and J by 4 bases, with 10 bases left in between. CDR3 size: 14 residues. CDR3 DNA: TGTGCCAGCAGCTTAGCGGGAGGTGGCACTGAAGCTTTCTTT. Translation gives CASSLAGGGTEAFF.